This T cell receptor (beta chain) appears in the sequencing data of a study of shared clonotypes between healthy human individuals. V dropped 1 base and J dropped 3 bases, with 8 bases sitting between them. CDR3 size: 14 residues. Germline loops: CDR1 SEHNR, CDR2 FQNEAQ (reference sequence). Some 30,000 T cell genomes (about 0.2 ug DNA) went into each sorted-subset replicate. Per the study methods: Quality scores were absent from the junction-only immunoSEQ sequences, so filtering differed. Sequencing used immunoSEQ multiplex PCR; TCRdb keeps in-frame clones, though not all of them. That table supplies the V and J calls and clone size; D and trimming were determined from the DNA. This sample has roughly 700,000 clones; 90% occur once, and the top ten carry 30% to 40%. Turning to this clone: The sample has other DNA sequences that encode this CDR3 too.

Every donor was a Caucasian adult from Nashville, Tennessee. The clonotype originates from a man aged 18 to 35 in good health. Some clones in this sample may be carry-over from other donors' samples. The chain recombines TRBV7-9 with TRBJ2-3, with D tentatively TRBD2 (6 bases). The sequenced material came from memory CD8+ T cells from PBMCs. Specified subset: CD45RO+ cells pooled with CCR7-negative TemRA cells. The CDR3: CASSLETRTDTQYF. The DNA of the CDR3 is TGTGCCAGCAGCTTAGAGACTAGAACAGATACGCAGTATTTT.